Presented here are 30 T cell receptor beta chains from one specimen sequenced in a study of control samples from healthy donors and cancer patients. Measured with immunoSEQ multiplex PCR; TCRdb has only the in-frame clones, and not every one. In the table there are more than 50,000 clones, roughly 85% of which are singletons. Sequencing was performed on blood. Receptor source: a man aged 40-55 years in good health.

The chain recombines TRBV6-5 with TRBJ2-1, with D possibly TRBD1 on 6 matching bases. The CDR3 runs to 14 residues. Germline values: CDR1 MNHEY, CDR2 SVGAGI. V lost 2 bases, J lost 5 bases, and 10 bases lay in between. Here the CDR3 DNA reads TGTGCCAGCAGTTACGCCGGGACAAACAATGAGCAGTTCTTC. Translating gives CASSYAGTNNEQFF.

With respect to this clone: The junction does not match germline at one end; this may be a read error. The chain links TRBV29-1 to TRBJ2-1; 14 bases map to TRBD2. The CDR3 has 15 residues. The germline CDR1 and CDR2 sequences are SQVTM and ANQGSEA. Here the CDR3 reads CSVEGTSGSGNEQFF. The DNA for the CDR3 is TGCAGCGTGGAAGGGACTAGCGGGAGCGGCAATGAGCAGTTCTTC.

The rearrangement joins TRBV12-3 or TRBV12-4 to TRBJ2-2, with D maybe TRBD2 (5 bases). CDR3 size: 13 residues. Trimming removed 10 bases at V and 4 bases at J, with 13 bases between. The DNA for the CDR3 is TGTGCCACCTTTCGGGGTTTCACCGGGGAGCTGTTTTTT. Its translation is CATFRGFTGELFF.

V usage is TRBV19 and J usage is TRBJ2-3, with 12 bases aligning to TRBD2. This CDR3 region has 16 residues. V shed 5 bases and J 4 bases; nucleotides not matched to a gene: 7. Looked up from germline, CDR1 is LNHDA and CDR2 is SQIVND (reference sequence). This chain's CDR3 is CASSSLTSGSPDTQYF. DNA of the CDR3: TGTGCCAGTAGTTCCCTGACTAGCGGGAGCCCAGATACGCAGTATTTT. The full variable domain, in which reference TRBV19 and TRBJ2-3 provide the parts outside the CDR3, is DGGITQSPKYLFRKEGQNVTLSCEQNLNHDAMYWYRQDPGQGLRLIYYSQIVNDFQKGDIAEGYSVSREKKESFPLTVTSAQKNPTAFYLCASSSLTSGSPDTQYFGPGTRLTVL.

The chain combines TRBV11-1 with TRBJ2-7, with 8 bases lining up with TRBD1. This CDR3 has 13 amino acids. Germline V lookup: CDR1 SGHAT, CDR2 FQDESV (reference sequence). V shed 6 bases, J shed 7 bases, and the junction held 8 bases outside the gene matches. The CDR3 nucleotides are TGTGCCAGCAGACAACGGACAGGGATTGAGCAGTACTTC. Residues: CASRQRTGIEQYF.

The chain combines TRBV6-2 or TRBV6-3 with TRBJ2-3; TRBD2 agrees at 9 bases. The CDR3 runs 14 residues. Germline assignment: CDR1 MNHEY and CDR2 SVGEGT. V lost 6 bases, J lost 4 bases, and 5 bases stayed unmatched. Here the CDR3 DNA reads TGTGCCAGCAGCGGCGGGAGGGCCTCAGATACGCAGTATTTT. It yields the protein CASSGGRASDTQYF.

The chain is built from TRBV19 and TRBJ1-5; D is unclear. Germline V CDR1 and CDR2: LNHDA, SQIVND (reference sequence). Trimming removed 9 bases from V and 6 bases from J, with 21 bases in between. The CDR3 spans 15 residues. The CDR3 sequence is CASELRRANTQPQHF. The CDR3 coding sequence is TGTGCCAGCGAGCTACGGCGGGCAAATACTCAGCCCCAGCATTTT.

Of note for this clone: This sample also contains other DNA sequences that code for the same CDR3. The chain recombines TRBV6-5 with TRBJ2-6, with D uncertain. Germline-derived CDR1 and CDR2 are MNHEY and SVGAGI. The CDR3 covers 16 residues. V was clipped by 0 bases and J by 2 bases, with 8 bases between them. The CDR3 spells CASSYSIGTGANVLTF. The CDR3, as DNA: TGTGCCAGCAGTTACTCGATTGGAACTGGGGCCAACGTCCTGACTTTC.

This rearrangement joins TRBV28 to TRBJ2-1, with D uncertain. The germline V gene encodes CDR1 MDHEN and CDR2 SYDVKM. The CDR3 contains 12 residues. Trimming shortened V by 2 bases and J by 6 bases, and 5 bases separated the two germline ends. Here the CDR3 DNA reads TGTGCCAGCAGTTTAAGGACCAATGAGCAGTTCTTC. Translating it yields CASSLRTNEQFF.

The V and J genes are TRBV29-1 and TRBJ1-2, with 8 bases aligning to TRBD1. Per germline, CDR1 SQVTM and CDR2 ANQGSEA. V gave up 4 bases and J gave up 6 bases; unmatched junction bases: 7. CDR3 length: 13 residues. CDR3 sequence: CSVVGQGAHGYTF. The CDR3 DNA follows: TGCAGCGTTGTAGGGCAGGGGGCGCATGGCTACACCTTC.

This chain connects TRBV11-1 to TRBJ1-6, with 8 bases matching TRBD1. After removal of 5 bases from V and 6 bases from J, the junction contained 3 bases not matched to a gene. Germline CDR1 reads SGHAT; CDR2 reads FQDESV (reference sequence). This CDR3 contains 14 residues. The CDR3 coding sequence is TGTGCCAGCAGCCAAGACAGGGGTAATTCACCCCTCCACTTT. Residues: CASSQDRGNSPLHF.

As concerns this clone: This same CDR3 is encoded by further DNA sequences in the sample. The genes are TRBV6-2 or TRBV6-3 and TRBJ1-5; the D gene is possibly TRBD1 (6 bases). Germline V lookup: CDR1 MNHEY, CDR2 SVGEGT. V lost 3 bases and J lost 4, with 10 bases in between. There are 14 residues in the CDR3. CDR3 amino acids: CASSYGGGNQPQHF. As DNA, the CDR3 is TGTGCCAGCAGTTATGGGGGCGGTAATCAGCCCCAGCATTTT.

This rearrangement joins TRBV7-2 to TRBJ1-2, with 10 bases aligning to TRBD1. CDR3 length equals 14 residues. The trim removed 6 bases at V and 8 bases at J, leaving 9 bases unmatched. The germline gives CDR1 SGHTA, CDR2 FQGNSA. CDR3 sequence (DNA): TGTGCCAGCAGTCAACAAGGACAGGGGGGCGGCTACACCTTC. This codes for CASSQQGQGGGYTF.

Points on this clone: The sample contains more than one DNA sequence encoding this CDR3. This rearrangement joins TRBV7-9 to TRBJ1-2; TRBD1 matches at 7 bases. The V segment lost 3 bases and the J segment 4 bases; nucleotides outside the gene matches: 5. CDR3 size: 14 residues. Germline lookup yields CDR1 SEHNR and CDR2 FQNEAQ (reference sequence). CDR3 in DNA: TGTGCCAGCAGCTTTTTGGCAGGGGGCTATGGCTACACCTTC. It codes for CASSFLAGGYGYTF. Full variable domain (outside the CDR3, taken from reference TRBV7-9 and TRBJ1-2): DTGVSQNPRHKITKRGQNVTFRCDPISEHNRLYWYRQTLGQGPEFLTYFQNEAQLEKSRLLSDRFSAERPKGSFSTLEIQRTEQGDSAMYLCASSFLAGGYGYTFGSGTRLTVV.

This clone has just one count. The V gene is TRBV19, the J gene TRBJ1-2, with no clear D. Germline V gene sequence: CDR1 LNHDA, CDR2 SQIVND (reference sequence). Trimming took off 3 bases at V and 5 bases at J, with 7 bases between the two ends. CDR3 size: 12 residues. CDR3 residues: CASSILGYGYTF. The CDR3 DNA is TGTGCCAGTAGTATTCTCGGGTATGGCTACACCTTC.

The rearrangement uses TRBV5-1 and TRBJ1-1; possibly TRBD1 for D (6 bases). V was cut by 6 bases and J by 8 bases, with 32 bases left in between. Germline-derived CDR1 and CDR2 are SGHRS and YFSETQ. The CDR3 length is 18 residues. The CDR3 coding sequence is TGCGCCAGCAACATCCGAGGGGCAGGGGCCCCTTTGGGTGGGGAAGCTTTCTTT. It encodes CASNIRGAGAPLGGEAFF.

The CDR3 spells CASSLGPGGNEAFF. The DNA for the CDR3 is TGTGCCAGCAGCTTGGGCCCGGGGGGTAATGAAGCTTTCTTT. V is TRBV5-6 and J is TRBJ1-1; a weak D match, TRBD1 (5 bases). Germline V CDR1 and CDR2: SGHDT, YYEEEE. The V gene lost 0 bases and the J gene lost 7 bases, with 13 bases spanning the gap. The CDR3 length is 14 residues. Filled out from reference TRBV5-6 and TRBJ1-1, the complete variable domain reads DAGVTQSPTHLIKTRGQQVTLRCSPKSGHDTVSWYQQALGQGPQFIFQYYEEEERQRGNFPDRFSGHQFPNYSSELNVNALLLGDSALYLCASSLGPGGNEAFFGQGTRLTVV.

The chain uses TRBV18 and TRBJ2-5, with 15 nucleotides matching TRBD2. Unmatched junction bases numbered 3, after V lost 3 bases and J lost 1 base. CDR1 is KGHSH, CDR2 LQKENI, per germline. CDR3 length: 17 residues. The CDR3 nucleotides are TGTGCCAGCTCACCGCCGGGACTAGCGGGGGGCCAAGAGACCCAGTACTTC. It yields the protein CASSPPGLAGGQETQYF. Based on the CDR3 plus reference TRBV18 and TRBJ2-5, the full variable domain is NAGVMQNPRHLVRRRGQEARLRCSPMKGHSHVYWYRQLPEEGLKFMVYLQKENIIDESGMPKERFSAEFPKEGPSILRIQQVVRGDSAAYFCASSPPGLAGGQETQYFGPGTRLLVL.

The rearrangement links TRBV9 to TRBJ2-2; 8 nucleotides match TRBD1. Germline CDR1 SGDLS, CDR2 YYNGEE. The CDR3 totals 16 residues. Unmatched junction bases numbered 10, after V lost 4 bases and J lost 5 bases. CDR3 sequence reads: CASSKGQGSRTGELFF. CDR3 nucleotide sequence: TGTGCCAGCAGCAAAGGACAGGGTTCAAGGACCGGGGAGCTGTTTTTT.

V and J are TRBV6-6 and TRBJ1-6; 7 positions match TRBD1. V was pared by 5 bases and J by 4 bases, with 8 bases of the junction left unmatched. The CDR3 has 16 amino acids. Germline V gene data show CDR1 as MNHNY and CDR2 as SVGAGI (reference sequence). CDR3 sequence reads: CASSGRLGQYNSPLHF. In nucleotides, the CDR3 is TGTGCCAGCAGTGGGAGACTGGGACAGTATAATTCACCCCTCCACTTT.

V is TRBV30 and J is TRBJ1-1, with 10 bases that match TRBD1. The CDR3 is 15 amino acids. Germline-derived CDR1 and CDR2 are GTSNPN and SVGIG (reference sequence). Trimming at V came to 2 bases and at J to 5 bases, leaving 8 bases not matched to a gene. Here the CDR3 reads CAWSPWDRGRTEAFF. The CDR3 region has the DNA TGTGCCTGGAGTCCCTGGGACAGGGGAAGGACTGAAGCTTTCTTT.

The chain employs TRBV6-2 or TRBV6-3 and TRBJ1-2; 8 nucleotides match TRBD1. With 5 bases clipped from V and 4 bases from J, the junction kept 6 bases outside the gene matches. The CDR3 totals 14 residues. Germline-derived CDR1 and CDR2 are MNHEY and SVGEGT. CDR3 region: CASSRTTGAYGYTF. CDR3 DNA: TGTGCCAGCAGTCGAACGACAGGGGCCTATGGCTACACCTTC.

This chain links TRBV28 with TRBJ1-2; 8 bases line up with TRBD1. The V gene's germline CDR1 is MDHEN and CDR2 SYDVKM. Trimming cost V 10 bases and J 4 bases; bases outside gene matches: 11. The CDR3 runs to 14 residues. CDR3 loop: CATTGTGDIYGYTF. The CDR3 DNA reads as TGTGCCACTACCGGGACAGGCGATATCTATGGCTACACCTTC.

This sequence joins TRBV28 and TRBJ2-7; D gene unclear. Trimming removed 7 bases from V and 0 bases from J, with 7 bases in between. The germline gives CDR1 MDHEN, CDR2 SYDVKM. The CDR3 covers 12 residues. In nucleotides, the CDR3 is TGTGCCAGCAATCAAGCCTCCTACGAGCAGTACTTC. It codes for CASNQASYEQYF. The full variable domain, in which reference TRBV28 and TRBJ2-7 provide the parts outside the CDR3, is DVKVTQSSRYLVKRTGEKVFLECVQDMDHENMFWYRQDPGLGLRLIYFSYDVKMKEKGDIPEGYSVSREKKERFSLILESASTNQTSMYLCASNQASYEQYFGPGTRLTVT.

The J gene is TRBJ2-7, the V gene TRBV24-1, with 7 bases lining up with TRBD1. This CDR3 comprises 15 residues. Germline lookup yields CDR1 KGHDR and CDR2 SFDVKD. The V and J ends lost 3 bases and 3 bases, in that order; junction bases with no gene match: 7. For the CDR3, the DNA is TGTGCCACCAGTGATCCGGGACAGAATCTCTACGAGCAGTACTTC. Translation gives CATSDPGQNLYEQYF.

The chain combines TRBV15 with TRBJ1-5, with 9 bases that match TRBD1. CDR1 and CDR2 (germline): LNHNV, YYDKDF (reference sequence). This CDR3 spans 17 amino acids. The V and J ends lost 2 bases and 9 bases, in that order; junction bases with no gene match: 14. This CDR3 is CATSRLPGQGASSPQHF. The CDR3 bases are TGTGCCACCAGCAGACTGCCGGGACAGGGAGCTTCATCGCCCCAGCATTTT.

Points on this clone: Other nucleotide sequences from this sample produce the same CDR3. The CDR3 here is CASSLGSTGDGETQYF. CDR3 bases: TGCGCCAGCAGCTTGGGTTCGACAGGGGATGGTGAGACCCAGTACTTC. The chain has TRBV5-1 and TRBJ2-5; 8 positions match TRBD1. The junction had 9 bases not matched to a gene; V was cut back by 0 bases and J by 5 bases. There are 16 residues in the CDR3. Germline V gene data show CDR1 as SGHRS and CDR2 as YFSETQ.

The chain uses TRBV5-5 and TRBJ1-6; no reliable D call. V was cut by 4 bases and J by 0 bases, with 14 bases left in between. This CDR3 comprises 17 residues. CDR1 SGHKS and CDR2 YYEKEE come from the germline V gene (reference sequence). The CDR3 region is CASSLDILSSYNSPLHF. CDR3 nucleotide sequence: TGTGCCAGCAGCCTCGACATACTGAGCTCCTATAATTCACCCCTCCACTTT.

The V call is TRBV29-1, the J call TRBJ1-1; TRBD1 aligns across 9 bases. The length of the CDR3 is 15 residues. V dropped 5 bases and J dropped 11; count of bases not matched to a gene: 18. Germline V CDR1 and CDR2: SQVTM, ANQGSEA. The DNA for the CDR3 is TGCAGCGTTAGGGCATTAAGGGACAGGGTATATGGGGCTTTCTTT. This sequence encodes CSVRALRDRVYGAFF.

The chain links TRBV24-1 to TRBJ1-5, with D possibly matching TRBD1 (5 bases). Per germline, CDR1 KGHDR and CDR2 SFDVKD. V gave up 3 bases and J gave up 11 bases, with 10 bases separating them. The CDR3 is 12 amino acids. Here the CDR3 reads CATSDPWGAQHF. CDR3 bases: TGTGCCACCAGTGATCCCTGGGGGGCCCAGCATTTT.